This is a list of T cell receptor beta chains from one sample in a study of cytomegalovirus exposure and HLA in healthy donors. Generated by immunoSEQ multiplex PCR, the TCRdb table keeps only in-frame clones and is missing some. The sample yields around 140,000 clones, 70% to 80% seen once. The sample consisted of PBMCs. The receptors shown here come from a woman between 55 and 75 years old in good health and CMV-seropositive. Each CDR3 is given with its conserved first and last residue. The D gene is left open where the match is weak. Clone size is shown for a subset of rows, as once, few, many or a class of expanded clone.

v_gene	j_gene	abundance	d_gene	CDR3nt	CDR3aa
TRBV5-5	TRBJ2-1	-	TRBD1	TGTGCCAGCAGCTACGGGACAGGGGCCTACAATGAGCAGTTCTTC	CASSYGTGAYNEQFF
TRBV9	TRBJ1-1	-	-	TGTGCCAGCAGTACTGACTGGGACACTGAAGCTTTCTTT	CASSTDWDTEAFF
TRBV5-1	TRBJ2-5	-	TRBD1	TGCGCCAGCAGCTTGTCGGGTGGACAGGGTGAGACCCAGTACTTC	CASSLSGGQGETQYF
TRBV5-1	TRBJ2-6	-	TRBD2	TGCGCCAGCAGCCCAACCGGGAGGGGGTTACTTTCAGGGGCCAACGTCCTGACTTTC	CASSPTGRGLLSGANVLTF
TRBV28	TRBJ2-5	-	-	TGTGCCAGCAGCCTTTTGGAGACCCAGTACTTC	CASSLLETQYF
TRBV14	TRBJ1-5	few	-	TGTGCCAGCAGCCCCAGTGGCAATCAGCCCCAGCATTTT	CASSPSGNQPQHF
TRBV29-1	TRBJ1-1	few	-	TGCAGCGTTGCCGGAGAGACCAGGAACACTGAAGCTTTCTTT	CSVAGETRNTEAFF
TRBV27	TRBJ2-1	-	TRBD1	TGTGCCAGCAGACCCGAAGCGGGGACAGGGTACAATGAGCAGTTCTTC	CASRPEAGTGYNEQFF
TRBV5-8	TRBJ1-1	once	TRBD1	TGTGCCAGCAGCCCCGGGACAGGGGATTTATTAGGGAACACTGAAGCTTTCTTT	CASSPGTGDLLGNTEAFF
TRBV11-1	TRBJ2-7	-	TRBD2	TGTGCCAGCAGCTTAGCACCCACCGGGGGGGAGCAGTACTTC	CASSLAPTGGEQYF
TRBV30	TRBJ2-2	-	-	TGTGCCTATACCAGGGGGGCGAACACCGGGGAGCTGTTTTTT	CAYTRGANTGELFF
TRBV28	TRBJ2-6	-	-	TGTGCCAGCAGTATCCACAGATCCGGGGCCAACGTCCTGACTTTC	CASSIHRSGANVLTF
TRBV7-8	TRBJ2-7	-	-	TGTGCCAGCAGCACTAGAGGAAGGAGGGACGAGCAGTACTTC	CASSTRGRRDEQYF
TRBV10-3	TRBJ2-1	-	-	TGTGCCACGCGACAGAGCAATGAGCAGTTCTTC	CATRQSNEQFF
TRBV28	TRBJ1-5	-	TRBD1	TGTGCCAGCCAAGGGGGCGGAACTATTAGCAATCAGCCCCAGCATTTT	CASQGGGTISNQPQHF
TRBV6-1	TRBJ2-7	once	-	TGTGCCAGCAGTGAGCGGACAGCCACCTACGAGCAGTACTTC	CASSERTATYEQYF
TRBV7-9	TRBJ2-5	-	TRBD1	TGTGCCAGCAGCCCGGGACAGGGGGCAGAGACCCAGTACTTC	CASSPGQGAETQYF
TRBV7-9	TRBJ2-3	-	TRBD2	TGTGCCAGCAGCGTGACTAGCGGGAGGACAGATACGCAGTATTTT	CASSVTSGRTDTQYF
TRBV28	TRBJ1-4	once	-	TGTGCCAGCAGAAAACAAGGCAGGGCCACTAATGAAAAACTGTTTTTT	CASRKQGRATNEKLFF
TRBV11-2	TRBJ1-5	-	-	TGTGCCAGCAGCTTAGGGGAGGGTCAGCCCCAGCATTTT	CASSLGEGQPQHF
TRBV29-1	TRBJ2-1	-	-	TGCAGCGTCCTCGGCGGAGCCTCCTACAATGAGCAGTTCTTC	CSVLGGASYNEQFF
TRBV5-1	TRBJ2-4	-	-	TGCGCCAGCAGCTCCGGACAGGCCAAAAACATTCAGTACTTC	CASSSGQAKNIQYF
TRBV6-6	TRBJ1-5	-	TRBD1	TGTGCCAGCAGCCTACCGGGACAGGGAAGCAATCAGCCCCAGCATTTT	CASSLPGQGSNQPQHF
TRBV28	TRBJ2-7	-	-	TGTGCCAGCAGTCTCGCACAGGGCACCTACGAGCAGTACTTC	CASSLAQGTYEQYF
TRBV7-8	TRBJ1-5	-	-	TGTGCCAGCAGCTTAGCTTCGGGGAAACAGCCCCAGCATTTT	CASSLASGKQPQHF
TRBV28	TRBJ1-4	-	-	TGTGCCAGCCTGGCGGTGAATGACGAAAAACTGTTTTTT	CASLAVNDEKLFF
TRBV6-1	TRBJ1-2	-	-	TGTGCCAGCAGTGAAGCGAGGGGGAGCTATGGCTACACCTTC	CASSEARGSYGYTF
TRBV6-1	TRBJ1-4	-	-	TGTGCCAGCAGTGATCCCGGGAAGACCCATAATGAAAAACTGTTTTTT	CASSDPGKTHNEKLFF
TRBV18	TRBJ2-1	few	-	TGTGCCAGCTCACCAGCCCTCCAGGGCGATGAGCAGTTCTTC	CASSPALQGDEQFF
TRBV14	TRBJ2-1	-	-	TGTGCCAGCAGCCGGGCGGGACCCCTCTACAATGAGCAGTTCTTC	CASSRAGPLYNEQFF
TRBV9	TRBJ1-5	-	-	TGTGCCAGCAGCCCCGGATGGGGCGGCAATCAGCCCCAGCATTTT	CASSPGWGGNQPQHF
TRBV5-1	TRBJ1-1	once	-	TGCGCCAGCAGCTTGCATCGGCTTACGGGAACTAACACTGAAGCTTTCTTT	CASSLHRLTGTNTEAFF
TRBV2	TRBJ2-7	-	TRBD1	TGTGCCAGCACCGTAGCCGGGACAGGGAACGAGCAGTACTTC	CASTVAGTGNEQYF
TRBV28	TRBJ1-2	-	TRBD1	TGTGCCAGCAGTCCCCCTACAGGGGGAGGCTACACCTTC	CASSPPTGGGYTF
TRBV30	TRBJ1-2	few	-	TGTGCCTGGAGCTCTCCGGGCAGGGGATCCCATGGCTACACCTTC	CAWSSPGRGSHGYTF
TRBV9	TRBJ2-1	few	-	TGTGCCAGCAGCGTAGAGGTCTACGGGGAGGAGCAGTTCTTC	CASSVEVYGEEQFF
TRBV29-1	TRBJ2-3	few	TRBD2	TGCAGCGTTTCGACTAGCGGAAACACAGATACGCAGTATTTT	CSVSTSGNTDTQYF
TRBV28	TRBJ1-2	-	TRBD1	TGTGCCAGCAGTTTAGCCACAGGGGCCTATGGCTACACCTTC	CASSLATGAYGYTF
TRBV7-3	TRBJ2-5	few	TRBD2	TGTGCCAGCAGCTTAGCGGGACTAGCGGGAAGTGAGACCCAGTACTTC	CASSLAGLAGSETQYF
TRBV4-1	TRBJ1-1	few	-	TGCGCCAGCAGCAAAACTGGGCAGAACACTGAAGCTTTCTTT	CASSKTGQNTEAFF
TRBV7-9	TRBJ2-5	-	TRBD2	TGTGCCAGCAGCTTAAATGAACTAGCGGTTGTACAAGAGACCCAGTACTTC	CASSLNELAVVQETQYF
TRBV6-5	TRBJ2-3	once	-	TGTGCCAGCAGTTACTCGTTCACTACTAGCACAGATACGCAGTATTTT	CASSYSFTTSTDTQYF
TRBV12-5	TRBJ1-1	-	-	TGTGCTAGTGGTTTGACACTGAACACTGAAGCTTTCTTT	CASGLTLNTEAFF
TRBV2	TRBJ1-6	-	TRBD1	TGTGCCACCGACCGGGACAGGGGAATATATAATTCACCCCTCCACTTT	CATDRDRGIYNSPLHF
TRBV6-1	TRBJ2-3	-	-	TGTGCCAGCAGCCCAGGGTCAGATACGCAGTATTTT	CASSPGSDTQYF
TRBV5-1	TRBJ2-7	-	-	TGCGCCAGCAGCCCCCGACAGCCGCAGCCCTACGAGCAGTACTTC	CASSPRQPQPYEQYF
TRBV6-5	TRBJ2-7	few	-	TGTGCCAGCAGCCGGTCTCGGGAGTACAACTACGAGCAGTACTTC	CASSRSREYNYEQYF
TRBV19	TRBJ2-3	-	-	TGTGCCAGTACAAAAGGGAGAACAGATACGCAGTATTTT	CASTKGRTDTQYF
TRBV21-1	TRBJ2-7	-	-	TGTGCCAGCAGCCTAGAGGTAGTAGCGGGAGTGACCCCCTACGAGCAGTACTTC	CASSLEVVAGVTPYEQYF
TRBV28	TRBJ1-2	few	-	TGTGCCAGCAGTCATGAGGATTTCAACTATGGCTACACCTTC	CASSHEDFNYGYTF
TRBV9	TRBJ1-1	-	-	TGTGCCAGCAGCCTCGAGGGCTTGACTGAAGCTTTCTTT	CASSLEGLTEAFF
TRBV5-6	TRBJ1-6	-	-	TGTGCCAGCGCCTTAAGAGAGTACGATTCACCCCTCCACTTT	CASALREYDSPLHF
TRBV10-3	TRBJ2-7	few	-	TGTGCCATCAGTGTGGAGTCTTACGAGCAGTACTTC	CAISVESYEQYF
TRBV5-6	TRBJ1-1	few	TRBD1	TGTGCCAGCAGCGGCAGGGGGGTGAACACTGAAGCTTTCTTT	CASSGRGVNTEAFF
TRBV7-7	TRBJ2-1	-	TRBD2	TGTGCCAGCAGCTTAGGACTAGCGGGAGGCAATGAGCAGTTCTTC	CASSLGLAGGNEQFF